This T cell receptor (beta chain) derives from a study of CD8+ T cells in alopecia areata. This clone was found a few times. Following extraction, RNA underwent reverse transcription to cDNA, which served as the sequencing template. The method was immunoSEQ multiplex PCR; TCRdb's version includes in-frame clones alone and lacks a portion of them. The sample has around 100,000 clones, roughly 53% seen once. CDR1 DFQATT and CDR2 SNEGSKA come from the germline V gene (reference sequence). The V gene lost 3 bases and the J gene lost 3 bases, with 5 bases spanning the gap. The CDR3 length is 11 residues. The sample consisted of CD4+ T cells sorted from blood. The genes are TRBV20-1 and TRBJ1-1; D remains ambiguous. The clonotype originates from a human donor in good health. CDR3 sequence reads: CSASPDTEAFF. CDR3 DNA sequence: TGCAGTGCTAGCCCGGACACTGAAGCTTTCTTT.